One and the same sample provided the 25 T cell receptor beta chains below, sequenced in a study of T cell clonotyping in hematopoietic cell transplantation. Assay: immunoSEQ multiplex PCR; the TCRdb copy retains only in-frame clones and omits some. The sample records approximately 44,000 clones, 94% being singletons. The sequenced sample was peripheral blood mononuclear cells. The receptors shown here come from a woman between 45 and 60 years old in good health. Some clones in this sample may be carry-over from other donors' samples.

V and J are TRBV5-1 and TRBJ2-1, with 9 nucleotides matching TRBD1. Germline V CDR1 and CDR2: SGHRS, YFSETQ. With V trimmed by 2 bases and J by 1 base, 13 bases remained unmatched. This CDR3 contains 19 residues. The CDR3 region is CASSLNPGQGGFSYNEQFF. CDR3 DNA sequence: TGCGCCAGCAGCTTAAATCCGGGACAGGGCGGCTTTTCCTACAATGAGCAGTTCTTC.

The CDR3 region is CASSAQRDTSSGNTIYF. Here the CDR3 DNA reads TGTGCCAGCAGCGCACAACGGGACACAAGCTCTGGAAACACCATATATTTT. V usage is TRBV9 and J usage is TRBJ1-3; D may be TRBD1 (6 bases). The V end lost 3 bases, the J end lost 0 bases, and 16 bases lay between the germline ends. The CDR3 sequence is 17 residues long. The germline V gene encodes CDR1 SGDLS and CDR2 YYNGEE.

The chain joins TRBV19 to TRBJ1-4; D uncertain. The CDR3 is made up of 13 amino acids. The germline V and J ends were trimmed by 6 bases and 5 bases, with 10 bases remaining between them. Germline values: CDR1 LNHDA, CDR2 SQIVND (reference sequence). CDR3 protein: CASRRTGNEKLFF. The CDR3, as DNA: TGTGCCAGTAGGAGGACGGGGAATGAAAAACTGTTTTTT.

This clone was observed a handful of times. The chain is built from TRBV11-2 and TRBJ2-2, with a tentative D call TRBD1 (5 bases). CDR1 SGHAT and CDR2 FQNNGV come from the germline V gene. This CDR3 is built from 12 residues. Trimming took 5 bases from V and 9 from J, leaving 10 bases between them. The CDR3 here is CASSPGSRELFF. The DNA for the CDR3 is TGTGCCAGCAGCCCAGGGTCCCGGGAGCTGTTTTTT.

J is TRBJ2-5 and V is TRBV10-2; D might be TRBD1 or TRBD2, each matching 6 bases. CDR1 and CDR2 from the germline V gene are WSHSY and SAAADI. CDR3 length equals 17 residues. V lost 0 bases and J 5 bases, leaving 19 bases between the germline ends. The CDR3 region is CASSESDGGRVGETQYF. DNA for the CDR3: TGCGCCAGCAGTGAGTCTGATGGGGGGCGGGTCGGCGAGACCCAGTACTTC.

The chain uses TRBV14 and TRBJ1-2; 9 bases map to TRBD1. The ends lost 1 base at V and 8 bases at J; junction bases unmatched: 2. The germline CDR1 and CDR2 sequences are SGHDN and FVKESK. The CDR3 consists of 13 residues. CDR3 in amino acids: CASSQVGTGGYTF. The CDR3 DNA is TGTGCCAGCAGCCAAGTGGGGACAGGGGGCTACACCTTC. The full variable domain, with the rest looked up from reference TRBV14 and TRBJ1-2, is EAGVTQFPSHSVIEKGQTVTLRCDPISGHDNLYWYRRVMGKEIKFLLHFVKESKQDESGMPNNRFLAERTGGTYSTLKVQPAELEDSGVYFCASSQVGTGGYTFGSGTRLTVV.

The chain couples TRBV5-6 to TRBJ2-1, with D uncertain. Germline V gene lookup returns CDR1 SGHDT and CDR2 YYEEEE. Trimming pared 1 base from V and 3 bases from J, leaving 8 bases between. CDR3 length: 14 amino acids. The DNA of the CDR3 is TGTGCCAGCAGCTTGTTCCTAGACTACAATGAGCAGTTCTTC. Translating gives CASSLFLDYNEQFF.

V is TRBV13 and J is TRBJ2-7; 8 bases match TRBD1. Trimming removed 5 bases from V and 6 bases from J; junction bases left unmatched: 9. The CDR3 extends over 14 amino acids. CDR1 and CDR2 from the germline V gene are PRHDT and FYEKMQ (reference sequence). The CDR3 bases are TGTGCCAGCAGCCCCCAGACAGGGGCCCCCGAGCAGTACTTC. Its translation is CASSPQTGAPEQYF.

CDR3 nucleotides: TGTGCCAGCAGCGAATCTTACACCTTC. Amino acid sequence: CASSESYTF. This rearrangement joins TRBV9 to TRBJ1-2; no definite D call. Between the trimmed V and J ends, which lost 3 bases and 11 bases, there was a span of 5 bases. Germline V gene data show CDR1 as SGDLS and CDR2 as YYNGEE. The CDR3 has 9 residues.

This chain uses TRBV7-9 with TRBJ1-5; D unclear. V gave up 1 base and J gave up 7 bases, with 11 bases separating them. Germline assignment: CDR1 SEHNR and CDR2 FQNEAQ (reference sequence). CDR3 length: 14 amino acids. The CDR3 spells CASSLDEKRQPQHF. CDR3 coding DNA: TGTGCCAGCAGCTTAGATGAGAAACGGCAGCCCCAGCATTTT.

The chain recombines TRBV4-3 with TRBJ2-5; D is unclear. From germline, CDR1 is LGHNA and CDR2 YSLEER. The CDR3 extends over 15 amino acids. Trimming left V 0 bases short and J 5 bases short, with 13 bases between. CDR3 nucleotides: TGCGCCAGCAGCCAAGACTCTTCTTTACCGGAGACCCAGTACTTC. As protein: CASSQDSSLPETQYF.

The rearrangement uses TRBV7-3 and TRBJ2-7, with 8 bases aligning to TRBD2. This CDR3 region has 14 residues. CDR1 SGHTA and CDR2 FQGTGA come from the germline V gene. V dropped 5 bases and J dropped 5; count of bases not matched to a gene: 8. CDR3 sequence: CASSRGTSRNEQYF. The CDR3 DNA follows: TGTGCCAGCAGCCGGGGGACTAGTCGGAACGAGCAGTACTTC. The full variable domain, in which reference TRBV7-3 and TRBJ2-7 provide the parts outside the CDR3, is GAGVSQTPSNKVTEKGKYVELRCDPISGHTALYWYRQSLGQGPEFLIYFQGTGAADDSGLPNDRFFAVRPEGSVSTLKIQRTERGDSAVYLCASSRGTSRNEQYFGPGTRLTVT.

The genes are TRBV7-8 and TRBJ1-3, with 7 bases fitting TRBD1. J was trimmed by 3 bases and V by 5 bases; bases with no gene match: 7. CDR3 length: 15 residues. Germline CDR1 reads SGHVS; CDR2 reads FQNEAQ. The CDR3 bases are TGTGCCAGCAGCCGACAGGGATTAGGTGGAAACACCATATATTTT. Its protein product is CASSRQGLGGNTIYF.

V and J are TRBV6-5 and TRBJ1-2; D gene unclear. The ends were cut back, 9 bases at V and 1 base at J, with 6 bases in the middle. CDR1 and CDR2 (germline): MNHEY, SVGAGI. The CDR3 has 11 amino acids. The CDR3 loop reads CASRNNYGYTF. In nucleotides, the CDR3 is TGTGCCAGTCGTAATAACTATGGCTACACCTTC.

The chain uses TRBV4-3 and TRBJ1-2; D is unresolved. V lost 0 bases and J lost 0, with 5 bases in between. The CDR3 sequence is 14 residues long. CDR1 LGHNA and CDR2 YSLEER come from the germline V gene. CDR3 residues: CASSQEGTNYGYTF. The CDR3 DNA sequence: TGCGCCAGCAGCCAAGAAGGGACTAACTATGGCTACACCTTC.

This chain uses TRBV7-6 with TRBJ1-1; TRBD1 might be the D (5 bases). Trimming took 2 bases from V and 1 from J, leaving 8 bases between them. The CDR3 totals 14 residues. Germline CDR1 reads SGHVS; CDR2 reads FNYEAQ. The CDR3 sequence: CASSLRGQNTEAFF. The CDR3, as DNA: TGTGCCAGCAGCTTAAGAGGACAGAACACTGAAGCTTTCTTT.

V is TRBV15 and J is TRBJ1-1; a weak D match, TRBD1 (6 bases). The CDR3 length is 13 residues. V lost 3 bases, J lost 4 bases, and 9 bases lay in between. Germline loops: CDR1 LNHNV, CDR2 YYDKDF (reference sequence). The CDR3 reads CATSSGQFTEAFF. CDR3 bases: TGTGCCACCAGCAGTGGACAGTTCACTGAAGCTTTCTTT.

The rearrangement links TRBV7-2 to TRBJ2-2; D call uncertain. The CDR3 extends over 13 amino acids. Germline CDR1 reads SGHTA; CDR2 reads FQGNSA. The germline V and J ends were trimmed by 7 bases and 0 bases, with 6 bases remaining between them. CDR3 in amino acids: CASTRPNTGELFF. The CDR3 DNA reads TGTGCCAGCACCCGACCGAACACCGGGGAGCTGTTTTTT.

This clone was counted between two and nine times. The chain recombines TRBV2 with TRBJ1-5, with D possibly TRBD1 on 5 matching bases. The CDR3 is made up of 12 amino acids. Trimming stripped 6 bases from V and 11 bases from J, with 14 bases between. CDR1 and CDR2 from the germline V gene are SNHLY and FYNNEI. The CDR3 DNA is TGTGCCAGCAGACTTCCACCGGGGGCCCAGCATTTT. It specifies CASRLPPGAQHF.

The chain is built from TRBV15 and TRBJ2-5; D remains ambiguous. V was trimmed by 0 bases and J by 4 bases, leaving 3 bases between them. The CDR3 covers 12 residues. CDR1 and CDR2 (germline): LNHNV, YYDKDF (reference sequence). The CDR3 protein is CATSRDRETQYF. The CDR3 DNA sequence: TGTGCCACCAGCAGAGACAGAGAGACCCAGTACTTC.

In this sample, this clone turned up once. CDR3 protein: CASSRDLLGETQYF. The CDR3 DNA follows: TGTGCCAGCAGCCGCGACCTCCTAGGGGAGACCCAGTACTTC. The chain has TRBV14 and TRBJ2-5; D gene unclear. The CDR3 runs to 14 residues. V gave up 4 bases and J gave up 5 bases, with 14 bases separating them. Germline V gene sequence: CDR1 SGHDN, CDR2 FVKESK.

This clone was picked up a small number of times. This chain joins TRBV11-2 and TRBJ1-2; no clear D gene. CDR3 length: 12 amino acids. Germline loops: CDR1 SGHAT, CDR2 FQNNGV. The germline V and J ends were trimmed by 7 bases and 4 bases, with 10 bases remaining between them. CDR3 nucleotides: TGTGCCAGCACCGGGCCCTCCTATGGCTACACCTTC. It encodes CASTGPSYGYTF.

The V call is TRBV28, the J call TRBJ1-5; D unresolved. Germline lookup yields CDR1 MDHEN and CDR2 SYDVKM. The CDR3 contains 12 residues. V was trimmed by 4 bases and J by 4 bases, leaving 5 bases between them. The CDR3 spells CASSSANQPQHF. In DNA, the CDR3 is TGTGCCAGCAGTTCCGCGAATCAGCCCCAGCATTTT.

The rearrangement links TRBV25-1 to TRBJ2-7; no clear D. The V and J ends lost 2 bases and 3 bases respectively, with 11 bases between them. The CDR3 has 14 residues. CDR1 and CDR2 from the germline V gene are MGHDK and SYGVNS. CDR3 region: CASSEAGPNYEQYF. CDR3 in DNA: TGTGCCAGCAGTGAAGCTGGGCCGAACTACGAGCAGTACTTC.

The rearrangement uses TRBV6-5 and TRBJ1-2, with a possible D match to TRBD1 (6 bases). The CDR3 has 12 residues. In germline, CDR1 is MNHEY, CDR2 SVGAGI. V lost 7 bases to trimming and J lost 5 bases, with 11 bases between them. The CDR3 DNA sequence: TGTGCCAGCACTGACCAGGGGTATGGCTACACCTTC. Translating it yields CASTDQGYGYTF.